This T cell receptor (beta chain) was retrieved from a study of cytotoxic CD8 clonotypes in ibrutinib-treated CLL. V was shortened by 1 base and J by 4 bases, with 7 bases between the two germline ends. The CDR3 totals 13 residues. CDR1 is KGHSH and CDR2 is LQKENI in the germline V gene. Assay: immunoSEQ multiplex PCR; the TCRdb copy retains only in-frame clones and omits some. This table holds 150,000 or so clones, 88% found once. This specimen was PBMCs, taken at disease progression, from a patient treated with ibrutinib. V gene TRBV18 combines with J gene TRBJ2-5; D is possibly TRBD1 (5 bases). This clonotype was obtained from a human donor with chronic lymphocytic leukemia. CDR3 protein: CASSPLQGETQYF. As DNA, the CDR3 is TGTGCCAGCTCACCACTTCAGGGAGAGACCCAGTACTTC.